This T cell receptor (beta chain) is drawn from a study of T cell repertoires in aging, cancer and after chemotherapy. Looking at the study overall: Repeat sampling of healthy donors over several months to years showed clear clonal overlap. Approximately 10 million TCR reads were in the whole dataset.

Study-level findings and limits: The repertoire data cannot show anything about immunological memory following chemotherapy. Compared with age-matched healthy donors, untreated hematological or solid cancer patients showed higher blood TCR clonality.

Multiplex touch-down PCR with TRB-A/B primers amplified rearranged V-D-J TRB sequences. TCRdb re-derived calls from the multiplex PCR reads in MiXCR, one entry per CDR3 protein. The sample comprises over 10,000 distinct CDR3 sequences, approximately 21% of which are singletons, and approximately 5.8% rests with the top ten. TCR beta rearrangements were amplified from peripheral blood genomic DNA. The CDR3 covers 15 residues. Germline V gene sequence: CDR1 SGHTA, CDR2 FQGNSA. V shed 5 bases and J shed 0 bases, with 12 bases lying between them. This clonotype was counted at least ten times. Its antigen is not known.

The chain has TRBV7-2 and TRBJ2-3; tentatively, D is TRBD1 or TRBD2 (5 bases each). The source material was blood. The TCR sequence derives from a human donor in good health. In DNA form, the CDR3 reads TGTGCCAGCAGCACCGGGACGGATAGCACAGATACGCAGTATTTT. The encoded protein is CASSTGTDSTDTQYF.